This TCR beta chain was identified during a study of technical replicates of blood from several donors. This CDR3 has 15 residues. Trimming stripped 5 bases from V and 6 bases from J, with 20 bases between. Looked up from germline, CDR1 is MNHNS and CDR2 is SASEGT. Assay: immunoSEQ multiplex PCR; the TCRdb copy retains only in-frame clones and omits some. Of 55,000 to 80,000 clones listed, about 90% are singletons. The chain joins TRBV6-1 to TRBJ2-7; tentative D call: TRBD2 (6 bases). Sequenced input: T cells isolated from PBMCs. The TCR sequence derives from a human donor in good health. CDR3 DNA: TGTGCCAGCAGTCGGGACTCCCAGTCAGTGCGCGAGCAGTACTTC. This gives the protein CASSRDSQSVREQYF.